The 27 T cell receptor beta chains presented below share a single source sample, sequenced in a study of response to subunit inactivated influenza vaccine (dated by TCRdb to 2016 to 2018). The receptor library was made with RT-PCR. The data were produced on an Illumina HiSeq 2500. TCRdb reprocessed the public reads (quality trimming at Q25 with fastp, clone calling with MiXCR) and kept in-frame beta chains. Here each entry gathers all rows of one CDR3 protein and keeps the most common genes and DNA. This sample comprises about 620,000 distinct CDR3 sequences, about 10% of them detected only once. Of the sample, roughly a tenth is held by the ten largest clones. Here the sequenced sample was PBMCs from blood, taken on the day of vaccination. These receptors originate from a man aged 50 to 60 who received an inactivated influenza vaccine. Donor details come from another sample of the same person, matched by shared clones.

This chain joins TRBV5-4 and TRBJ2-7; possibly TRBD2 for D (7 bases). V lost 0 bases and J lost 3, with 16 bases in between. The CDR3 totals 16 residues. The germline gives CDR1 SGHNT, CDR2 YYREEE (reference sequence). The CDR3 region is CASSLARRGLHYEQYF. In DNA, the CDR3 is TGTGCCAGCAGCTTGGCCCGCAGGGGACTACACTACGAGCAGTACTTC.

This clonotype appeared a few times. The chain joins TRBV24-1 to TRBJ2-5; 8 nucleotides align to TRBD2. Trimming at V came to 2 bases and at J to 5 bases, leaving 3 bases not matched to a gene. Germline CDR1 KGHDR, CDR2 SFDVKD. The CDR3 sequence is 14 residues long. The CDR3 DNA reads TGTGCCACCAGTGATTCCTGGACTAGCGAGACCCAGTACTTC. Translated: CATSDSWTSETQYF.

This clonotype was counted a few times. The chain uses TRBV7-2 and TRBJ1-4; TRBD1 is a possible D gene (5 bases). The CDR3 contains 14 residues. Germline V gives CDR1 SGHTA, CDR2 FQGNSA. With 3 bases removed from V and 6 bases from J, the gap between germline ends came to 11 bases. The CDR3 spells CASSFRQGYEKLFF. In nucleotides, the CDR3 is TGTGCCAGCAGCTTTCGTCAGGGCTATGAAAAACTGTTTTTT.

V gene TRBV6-2 or TRBV6-3 combines with J gene TRBJ2-7; D unresolved. The CDR3 is 12 amino acids. V was cut by 3 bases and J by 7 bases, with 10 bases left in between. Germline loops: CDR1 MNHEY, CDR2 SVGEGT. The CDR3: CASSYQSPEQYF. In nucleotides, the CDR3 is TGTGCCAGCAGTTATCAGTCTCCGGAGCAGTACTTC.

This clonotype was picked up many times. V gene TRBV7-9 combines with J gene TRBJ1-4; D may be TRBD1 (5 bases). V lost 2 bases to trimming and J lost 4 bases, with 14 bases between them. This CDR3 region has 16 residues. Germline loops: CDR1 SEHNR, CDR2 FQNEAQ (reference sequence). The CDR3 is CASSLQGQGLNEKLFF. The CDR3 nucleotides read TGTGCCAGCAGCTTACAAGGGCAGGGCCTTAATGAAAAACTGTTTTTT.

This clonotype has at least ten counts. The chain uses TRBV7-8 and TRBJ1-1; 10 bases align to TRBD1. The germline gives CDR1 SGHVS, CDR2 FQNEAQ. Trimming took 5 bases from V and 4 from J; bases not matched to a gene: 7. The CDR3 sequence is 15 residues long. DNA for the CDR3: TGTGCCAGCAGCACCCGGACAGGGGGAATCACTGAAGCTTTCTTT. This codes for CASSTRTGGITEAFF.

The CDR3: CSARTGTGTTREQFF. In DNA form, the CDR3 reads TGCAGTGCTAGAACCGGGACAGGGACTACAAGGGAGCAGTTCTTC. V and J are TRBV20-1 and TRBJ2-1; 9 bases map to TRBD1. The CDR3 totals 15 residues. Trimming removed 2 bases from V and 10 bases from J; junction bases left unmatched: 12. Germline CDR1 reads DFQATT; CDR2 reads SNEGSKA (reference sequence).

The rearrangement links TRBV20-1 to TRBJ1-3, with TRBD1 matching 8 bases. Trimming at V came to 6 bases and at J to 4 bases, leaving 11 bases not matched to a gene. The V gene's germline CDR1 is DFQATT and CDR2 SNEGSKA (reference sequence). This CDR3 spans 15 amino acids. For the CDR3, the DNA is TGCAGTGCCCTACCCGGGACAGGAGGAGGAAACACCATATATTTT. Translated: CSALPGTGGGNTIYF.

DNA of the CDR3: TGTGCCAGCAGCGTAGACCAGGGTTTGGAGACCCAGTACTTC. It codes for CASSVDQGLETQYF. The chain links TRBV9 to TRBJ2-5, with TRBD1 as a possible D gene (5 bases). The CDR3 runs 14 residues. Per germline, CDR1 SGDLS and CDR2 YYNGEE. V lost 0 bases and J 5 bases, leaving 11 bases between the germline ends.

The genes are TRBV12-3 or TRBV12-4 and TRBJ2-4; the match to TRBD2 covers 14 bases. Trimming cost V 5 bases and J 13 bases; bases outside gene matches: 4. The CDR3 contains 13 residues. Here the CDR3 reads CASSKGLAGVQYF. In DNA, the CDR3 is TGTGCCAGCAGTAAGGGACTAGCGGGAGTACAGTACTTC.

This clonotype was counted between two and nine times. The chain couples TRBV4-2 to TRBJ2-1, with D possibly being TRBD1 (8 bases). CDR1 and CDR2 from the germline V gene are LGHNA and YNFKEQ. This CDR3 is built from 16 residues. Trimming took 1 base from V and 8 from J, leaving 18 bases between them. The CDR3 DNA is TGTGCCAGCAGCCAAGCAGGGGGCGGGGGATTCGATGAGCAGTTCTTC. It translates to CASSQAGGGGFDEQFF.

This clonotype has a count of ten or more. The chain uses TRBV6-5 and TRBJ2-3; 7 bases match TRBD1. Trimming at V came to 4 bases and at J to 1 base, leaving 5 bases not matched to a gene. This CDR3 contains 15 residues. Per germline, CDR1 MNHEY and CDR2 SVGAGI. In nucleotides, the CDR3 is TGTGCCAGCAGTTCAACCGGGACAGGCACAGATACGCAGTATTTT. Amino acid sequence: CASSSTGTGTDTQYF.

The chain links TRBV5-1 to TRBJ2-7, with D possibly being TRBD2 (6 bases). The germline V and J ends were trimmed by 2 bases and 1 base, with 16 bases remaining between them. Germline V gives CDR1 SGHRS, CDR2 YFSETQ. The length of the CDR3 is 16 residues. Written as DNA, the CDR3 is TGCGCCAGCAGCTTCGGACGGGGTGGAGGGTCCTACGAGCAGTACTTC. Its protein product is CASSFGRGGGSYEQYF.

This clonotype was recorded once. Since a much larger clone is just one base distant, this may be a read error. This sequence joins TRBV28 and TRBJ1-1; weak D call: TRBD1 (5 bases). The CDR3 consists of 14 residues. The germline V gene encodes CDR1 MDHEN and CDR2 SYDVKM. The chain's CDR3 is CASLQGLMNTQAFF. The DNA of the CDR3 is TGTGCCAGCTTGCAGGGACTAATGAACACTCAAGCTTTCTTT. The full variable domain, with the rest looked up from reference TRBV28 and TRBJ1-1, is DVKVTQSSRYLVKRTGEKVFLECVQDMDHENMFWYRQDPGLGLRLIYFSYDVKMKEKGDIPEGYSVSREKKERFSLILESASTNQTSMYLCASLQGLMNTQAFFGQGTRLTVV.

The chain couples TRBV30 to TRBJ2-4, with 7 positions matching TRBD1. This CDR3 contains 13 residues. Germline CDR1 and CDR2: GTSNPN and SVGIG (reference sequence). The trim removed 6 bases at V and 5 bases at J, leaving 7 bases unmatched. This chain's CDR3 is CACSTGSQNIQYF. CDR3 sequence (DNA): TGTGCCTGCTCGACAGGGTCGCAAAACATTCAGTACTTC.

The chain uses TRBV29-1 and TRBJ2-7; TRBD2 matches at 14 bases. With 5 bases clipped from V and 4 bases from J, the junction kept 13 bases outside the gene matches. This CDR3 spans 17 amino acids. Germline CDR1 and CDR2: SQVTM and ANQGSEA. In nucleotides, the CDR3 is TGCAGCGTTCACGGGACTAGCGGGAGTCCAAGACGTTACGAGCAGTACTTC. Translating gives CSVHGTSGSPRRYEQYF.

This clonotype came up a few times. The chain carries TRBV6-1 and TRBJ2-1, with 10 bases fitting TRBD2. Unmatched junction bases numbered 6, after V lost 10 bases and J lost 3 bases. CDR1 is MNHNS, CDR2 SASEGT, per germline. The CDR3 has 14 amino acids. The CDR3, as DNA: TGTGCCACCCAGCGGGGGGGCGGCTACAATGAGCAGTTCTTC. It codes for CATQRGGGYNEQFF.

This clonotype has a handful of counts. This chain joins TRBV4-1 and TRBJ2-7, with D possibly being TRBD2 (6 bases). Per germline, CDR1 MGHRA and CDR2 YSYEKL. This CDR3 is 16 amino acids long. V was pared by 2 bases and J by 0 bases, with 14 bases between. This CDR3 reads CASSQPGRDSSYEQYF. DNA for the CDR3: TGCGCCAGCAGCCAACCTGGTCGGGACTCCTCCTACGAGCAGTACTTC.

This clonotype was counted many times. This rearrangement joins TRBV5-1 to TRBJ2-3; 12 bases are a match to TRBD2. CDR1 is SGHRS and CDR2 is YFSETQ in the germline V gene. J lost 2 bases, V lost 1 base, and 2 bases had no gene match. CDR3 length: 16 residues. CDR3 amino acids: CASSLTSGGPTDTQYF. DNA for the CDR3: TGCGCCAGCAGCTTGACTAGCGGGGGGCCCACAGATACGCAGTATTTT.

This rearrangement joins TRBV9 to TRBJ2-1; D unclear. Germline loops: CDR1 SGDLS, CDR2 YYNGEE. V was trimmed by 3 bases and J by 0 bases, leaving 13 bases between them. The CDR3 has 16 residues. The CDR3 DNA reads TGTGCCAGCAGCGCACTGTCGGATAGCTCCTACAATGAGCAGTTCTTC. It codes for CASSALSDSSYNEQFF. Combining the CDR3 with reference TRBV9 and TRBJ2-1 gives the whole variable domain DSGVTQTPKHLITATGQRVTLRCSPRSGDLSVYWYQQSLDQGLQFLIQYYNGEERAKGNILERFSAQQFPDLHSELNLSSLELGDSALYFCASSALSDSSYNEQFFGPGTRLTVL.

The chain employs TRBV7-9 and TRBJ1-1, with 7 bases identical to TRBD1. CDR3 size: 15 residues. Germline V CDR1 and CDR2: SEHNR, FQNEAQ (reference sequence). J gave up 7 bases and V 2 bases, and 10 bases lay outside the gene matches. CDR3 sequence (DNA): TGTGCCAGCAGCTTATCCGGGACAGAAGGCGGTGAAGCTTTCTTT. Its translation: CASSLSGTEGGEAFF. Full variable domain (remainder filled in from reference TRBV7-9 and TRBJ1-1): DTGVSQNPRHKITKRGQNVTFRCDPISEHNRLYWYRQTLGQGPEFLTYFQNEAQLEKSRLLSDRFSAERPKGSFSTLEIQRTEQGDSAMYLCASSLSGTEGGEAFFGQGTRLTVV.

This sequence joins TRBV7-2 and TRBJ2-4; perhaps D is TRBD1 or TRBD2 (6 bases each). V lost 0 bases to trimming and J lost 13 bases, with 13 bases between them. CDR3 size: 13 residues. Germline-derived CDR1 and CDR2 are SGHTA and FQGNSA. CDR3: CASSLAGGRLQYF. CDR3 DNA: TGTGCCAGCAGCTTAGCGGGGGGCCGCTTACAGTACTTC.

A few counts support this clonotype. The chain has TRBV7-2 and TRBJ2-3; no clear D. Germline V gene data show CDR1 as SGHTA and CDR2 as FQGNSA. The CDR3 totals 15 residues. V lost 0 bases and J 2 bases, leaving 9 bases between the germline ends. CDR3 region: CASSLASTLTDTQYF. For the CDR3, the DNA is TGTGCCAGCAGCTTAGCTTCTACCCTCACAGATACGCAGTATTTT.

The rearrangement uses TRBV7-3 and TRBJ2-5; 7 positions match TRBD1. The CDR3 consists of 15 residues. Germline V gives CDR1 SGHTA, CDR2 FQGTGA. The V segment lost 4 bases and the J segment 5 bases; nucleotides outside the gene matches: 10. CDR3 sequence reads: CASSSATGTGETQYF. The DNA of the CDR3 is TGTGCCAGCAGCTCCGCGACAGGGACGGGTGAGACCCAGTACTTC.

The V gene is TRBV7-2, the J gene TRBJ2-2; 7 bases fit TRBD2. CDR1 and CDR2 from the germline V gene are SGHTA and FQGNSA. The V gene end was trimmed by 8 bases and the J gene end by 8 bases; junction bases not matched to a gene: 11. The CDR3 runs 14 residues. CDR3 region: CASGRGSVTGELFF. CDR3 in DNA: TGTGCCAGCGGCCGCGGGAGCGTGACTGGGGAGCTGTTTTTT. The whole variable domain, filled in from reference TRBV7-2 and TRBJ2-2, reads GAGVSQSPSNKVTEKGKDVELRCDPISGHTALYWYRQSLGQGLEFLIYFQGNSAPDKSGLPSDRFSAERTGGSVSTLTIQRTQQEDSAVYLCASGRGSVTGELFFGEGSRLTVL.

The chain couples TRBV6-6 to TRBJ1-5; maybe TRBD1 (5 bases). CDR3 length: 13 amino acids. The germline V gene encodes CDR1 MNHNY and CDR2 SVGAGI (reference sequence). The V gene lost 5 bases and the J gene lost 9 bases, with 14 bases spanning the gap. CDR3 nucleotides: TGTGCCAGCAGTAAAAACGATCAGGGGCCCCAGCATTTT. Protein sequence: CASSKNDQGPQHF.

This clonotype has only a few counts. This chain links TRBV5-1 with TRBJ2-7; D possibly corresponds to TRBD1 (6 bases). The V and J ends lost 2 bases and 3 bases respectively, with 9 bases between them. Germline-derived CDR1 and CDR2 are SGHRS and YFSETQ. CDR3 size: 13 residues. The CDR3, as DNA: TGCGCCAGCAGCTTCCCGACAGGCTACGAGCAGTACTTC. It codes for CASSFPTGYEQYF.